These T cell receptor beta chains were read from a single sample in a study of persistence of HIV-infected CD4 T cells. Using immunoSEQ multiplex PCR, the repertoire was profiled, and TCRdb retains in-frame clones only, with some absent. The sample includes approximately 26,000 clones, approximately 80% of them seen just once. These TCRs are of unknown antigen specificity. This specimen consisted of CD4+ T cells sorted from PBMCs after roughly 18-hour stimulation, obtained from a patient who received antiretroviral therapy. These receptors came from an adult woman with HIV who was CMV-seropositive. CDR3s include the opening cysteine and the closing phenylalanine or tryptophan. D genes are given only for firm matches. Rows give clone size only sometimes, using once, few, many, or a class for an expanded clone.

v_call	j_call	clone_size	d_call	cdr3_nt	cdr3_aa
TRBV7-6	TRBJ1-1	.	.	TGTGCCAGCAGCCCAGTTCCCGACAGGTCTAGGGGTGAAGCTTTCTTT	CASSPVPDRSRGEAFF
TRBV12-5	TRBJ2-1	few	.	TGTGCTAGTGGCCCCGGGACGGCTACAAATGAGCAGTTCTTC	CASGPGTATNEQFF
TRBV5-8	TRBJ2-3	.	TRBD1	TGTGCCAGCAGCGCCCGACAGGGAACAGATACGCAGTATTTT	CASSARQGTDTQYF
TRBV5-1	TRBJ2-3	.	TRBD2	TGCGCCAGCAGCTTGGAGGGGTCTAGCGGGGTTGGTGTCATAGATACGCAGTATTTT	CASSLEGSSGVGVIDTQYF
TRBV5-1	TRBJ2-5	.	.	TGCGCCAGCAGCTTTCCGACCCCAGGGGAGGAGACCCAGTACTTC	CASSFPTPGEETQYF
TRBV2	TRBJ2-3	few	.	TGTGCCAGCAAGGGGGAGACTAGCACAGATACGCAGTATTTT	CASKGETSTDTQYF
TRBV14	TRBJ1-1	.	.	TGTGCCAGCAGCCTGGGGCACAGGGTCGCCACTGAAGCTTTCTTT	CASSLGHRVATEAFF
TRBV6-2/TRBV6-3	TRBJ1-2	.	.	TGTGCCAGCAGCTTGTACCCCAACTATGGCTACACCTTC	CASSLYPNYGYTF
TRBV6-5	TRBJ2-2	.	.	TGTGCCAGCAGAGCCACGTACACCGGGGAGCTGTTTTTT	CASRATYTGELFF
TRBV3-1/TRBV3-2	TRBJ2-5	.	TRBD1	TGTGCCAGCAGCCCCGGGACAGGGCAGTACCAAGAGACCCAGTACTTC	CASSPGTGQYQETQYF